This T cell receptor beta chain was retrieved from a study of cytomegalovirus exposure and HLA in healthy donors (dated by TCRdb to the late 2010s). Context from the whole study: An earlier analysis of roughly 500 of the donors reported approximately 260 Gb of sequence data and around 110 million unique TCR beta sequences obtained from 150 million to 200 million T cells. Class I and class II HLA loci were covered by the typing at four-digit resolution. A later genetic analysis used genome-wide SNP genotypes for about three fifths of the 666 donors, treating that subset as a discovery cohort. Besides the first cohort of roughly 640 subjects, a separate validation cohort made up of over a hundred different subjects was used. The study was designed to test whether signatures of past pathogen exposure could be identified by cataloging public T cell receptors. The number of donors typed differed by locus, with roughly 620-630 for A, B, C, DRB1 and DQB1, around 500 for DQA1, approximately 570 for DPA1, and some 440 for DPB1. To predict cytomegalovirus infection status, the study brought together high-throughput TCR immunosequencing, statistical association of individual TCRs with disease status, and machine learning. About 330 gigabases of sequencing data and around 80 million unique TCR sequences made up an early release that covered several hundred HLA-typed donors. Because of strong linkage in the cohort, roughly five DR-DQ haplotypes were treated as single units for association and clustering. In the later analysis, no new phenotypic data were used to find candidate immune exposures; instead, reliance was placed on TCR beta sequences and their occurrence across donors. The genetic ancestry cluster associated with self-reported Caucasian donors included 70% to 85% of the approximately 430 genotyped donors. Donor age, sex, ethnicity and CMV serostatus were collected together with the repertoire data. Across approximately 400 genotyped donors of the cohort, an average of approximately 240,000 unique TCR beta nucleotide sequences per donor were sequenced, and about a sixth of those sequences were non-productive. All discovery cohort repertoires had been generated using a single sequencing platform. An earlier analysis of 587 of the donors used high-throughput TCR beta sequencing to judge whether each TCR beta V gene segment behaved as functional or pseudogenic. The study profiled the T cell repertoires of under 850 subjects by immunosequencing and related them to cytomegalovirus serostatus. In a later analysis, previously published TCR beta repertoires from hundreds of donors were re-analyzed and high-resolution HLA genotyping was added so that TCR occurrence patterns could be studied.

The library was obtained by the immunoSEQ multiplex PCR assay. A mixture of 60 forward primers for TCR Vbeta segments and 13 reverse primers for TCR Jbeta segments was used in the multiplex PCR. A multiplex PCR assay on genomic DNA amplified the CDR3 region of rearranged TCR beta genes. The amplified TCR beta libraries were sequenced on the Illumina HiSeq System as 87-base-pair reads. Regarding the original processing steps: A later analysis counted about 76 million unique TCR beta chains across the 666 repertoires, and around 9.9 million of these chains were shared by at least two donors. Raw reads were error-corrected and collapsed into unique sequences by a nearest-neighbor algorithm in which closely related sequences were merged to remove PCR and sequencing errors. V, D and J gene segments were assigned by aligning CDR3 sequences to IMGT reference sequences. For a sequence to be retained, a match of at least six nucleotides to both a V gene segment and a J gene segment was required. Rearrangements were classified as productive when the CDR3 lacked stop codons and remained in frame with V and J, and all other rearrangements were classified as non-productive. Following IMGT convention, CDR3 was defined as the stretch from the second conserved V-encoded cysteine up to the conserved J-encoded phenylalanine. The earlier analysis of 550 to 650 of the donors excluded any sequence lacking an unambiguous match to a single V gene segment. In an earlier analysis of about 590 of the donors, a V segment was called functional when productive rearrangements were above 56.7%, and segregating when the standard deviation between donors exceeded 5%. A statistical classification framework was built for diagnosing cytomegalovirus status from the catalog of TCR beta chain sequences. V and J gene assignment, in a later analysis, came from comparing TCR nucleotide sequences with IMGT/GENE-DB human TR gene sequences. In a later analysis, CDR3 sequences and most-parsimonious VDJ recombination scenarios were assigned using the TCRdist pipeline. In a later analysis, every TCR beta chain was defined by the combination of its CDR3 amino acid sequence and its V-gene family, and reads without a unique V-gene family were dropped. In a later analysis, around 600 highly shared, low-generation-probability nucleotide sequences were removed to address suspected cross-contamination and a sequencing artifact. In a later analysis, a clonal expansion index for each public chain was calculated from normalized within-repertoire ranks of inferred template counts. In a later analysis, generation probabilities were computed with a VDJ recombination model fitted to out-of-frame rearrangements, and the resulting probabilities were checked against IGoR. In a later analysis, hypergeometric tests were used to score TCR-TCR, TCR-HLA and TCR-CMV co-occurrence, with a repertoire-size bias correction applied to TCR pairs. A later analysis estimated false discovery rates by permuting HLA or CMV assignments 20 times. In a later analysis, co-occurring TCRs were grouped using DBSCAN, with TCRdist sequence similarity added in when clustering inside HLA-allele-positive subsets. Repertoires with fewer than 30,000 or more than 120,000 public chains were left out of co-occurrence clustering, as were five repertoires with anomalous nucleotide sharing. TCRdb took this table from immuneACCESS and kept in-frame rearrangements with V and J called. Such tables lack part of the clones; where checked against another copy, unresolved V genes explain under half of the gap, and the rest is unexplained. V and J calls and clone size are as listed in that table; D and trimming were resolved from the DNA. A total of about 140,000 clones appear in this sample, roughly three quarters of them only once. 3.9% of the sample comes from the top ten.

Concerning this clone itself: No cognate antigen has been identified for it. Base qualities are not provided; no much larger clone lies one nucleotide away.

Study-level results and caveats: Sequencing depth was assumed to be roughly uniform across donors in the presence/absence analyses, though that assumption may not hold. Because the 87-base-pair reads could not distinguish some IMGT-functional V segments, including TRBV6-2 and TRBV6-3, those segments were excluded. According to a later analysis, TCR association rates differed among HLA loci, with DRB1 alleles showing the most associated TCRs and HLA-C alleles showing the fewest. In an earlier analysis of around 600 of the donors, most TCR beta V segments appeared in productive rearrangements about 87% or about 30% of the time, broadly matching IMGT annotations. A later genetic analysis reported fewer N-insertions in productive TCRs among donors in an Asian-associated ancestry cluster than the roughly 620-donor mean. The study listed approximately 150 TCR beta chains as associated with cytomegalovirus. In vitro tests confirmed that a few of the cytomegalovirus-associated TCR beta chains recognize cytomegalovirus antigens. It was suggested by the authors that the approach could potentially be generalized to other disease states and immunological phenotypes. Compared with equally common non-associated chains, HLA-associated TCR beta chains in a later analysis were more clonally expanded and had lower generation probabilities. Immune exposure information for the cohort was limited to CMV serostatus. Because HLA typing was missing for some donors at each locus, association tests included only the typed subset. Cytomegalovirus status was reported to be diagnosed by the classifier with high specificity and sensitivity in both the original and validation cohorts. Most TCR sequences were seen in very few donors, while some public TCRs were found in many individuals. The sequencing pipeline was judged likely to have produced a cluster of highly shared sequence variants as a technical artifact. According to a later analysis, parvovirus B19, influenza, CMV and Epstein-Barr virus appeared linked to several top co-occurrence clusters. Strong co-occurrence of HLA alleles, especially DR and DQ, made assigning TCR associations to individual alleles difficult. Because counts were too low, about 17 rarely observed V segments, including chromosome 9 orphons, were excluded from the earlier analysis of several hundred of the donors. A further reported finding was that TCR beta sequences accurately predicted the HLA-A and HLA-B alleles for most subjects in the first cohort. Correlated functional status among segregating V segments might be attributable to linkage disequilibrium, but an unknown experimental factor could not be ruled out. A later analysis found that most CMV-associated TCR beta chains appeared HLA-restricted, with HLA associations seemingly driven largely by CMV exposure. In this cohort, only TCR beta chains were sequenced, and detectable features were limited by the absence of alpha or paired-chain data. In a later genetic analysis, a missense DCLRE1C variant was associated with V-gene and J-gene trimming of TCR beta chains, and the association was replicated in an independent cohort. Specific HLA alleles were associated with roughly 17,000 TCR beta sequences at a false discovery rate of 0.05 in a later analysis.

The germline V gene gives CDR1 as SGDLS and CDR2 as YYNGEE. V sheds 3 bases and J sheds 6 bases, leaving 13 bases between their ends. The CDR3, from cysteine to phenylalanine, totals 13 residues. Only the CDR3 DNA is retained, 39 bases long and in frame from the first base. The cohort consisted of more than 650 healthy bone marrow donors. At the time of sampling, every cohort member was nominally healthy, though immune exposures that went unrecorded were likely present. The donor tested CMV seronegative, placing the donor among the 352 seronegative members of the cohort. A peripheral blood sample was collected from each donor, and TCR beta sequencing was performed on peripheral blood mononuclear cells. Genomic DNA extraction from the blood cell samples was performed with the Qiagen DNeasy Blood Extraction Kit.

Sample: PBMCs. This sequence was found in a man younger than 35 in good health and CMV-seronegative. This sequence uses TRBV9 and TRBJ2-7; TRBD2 is possibly the D segment (5 matching bases). The sequence in DNA is TGTGCCAGCAGCGCCAACGCGGGCGCCGAGCAGTACTTC. Translated, this gives CASSANAGAEQYF.